The 27 T cell receptor beta chains reported below all come from one sample, sequenced in a study of blood T cells in healthy people across ages. Alongside a J-beta primer mix, a sample-barcoded 5' primer served in a second PCR lasting about 7 to 12 cycles. TCRdb processed the 5' RACE reads anew with MiXCR; each CDR3 protein has one entry. The sample has approximately 810,000 distinct CDR3 sequences, less than 35% seen once. The sequenced sample consisted of blood. The source is a woman at least 80 years old in good health.

As concerns this clonotype: A junction end diverges from the germline sequence, so it may reflect a read error. The chain carries TRBV13 and TRBJ1-6; no clear D gene. The germline V gene encodes CDR1 PRHDT and CDR2 FYEKMQ (reference sequence). This CDR3 is 13 amino acids long. The DNA for the CDR3 is TGTGCCGGCAGCTTACGGGCTTCGGGACCCCTCCACTTT. This gives the protein CAGSLRASGPLHF.

The chain combines TRBV2 with TRBJ2-5, with TRBD2 matching 9 bases. This CDR3 has 16 amino acids. CDR1 is SNHLY, CDR2 FYNNEI, per germline. The V and J ends lost 0 bases and 1 base, in that order; junction bases with no gene match: 3. The CDR3 reads CASSEARGGFQETQYF. DNA of the CDR3: TGTGCCAGCAGTGAAGCGCGGGGGGGCTTCCAAGAGACCCAGTACTTC.

The chain joins TRBV5-1 to TRBJ2-1; TRBD1 aligns across 7 bases. Germline V gene lookup returns CDR1 SGHRS and CDR2 YFSETQ. The length of the CDR3 is 12 residues. Trimming removed 1 base from V and 12 bases from J; junction bases left unmatched: 4. This chain's CDR3 is CASSLYRGGQFF. Written as DNA, the CDR3 is TGCGCCAGCAGCTTGTACAGGGGTGGGCAGTTCTTC.

Details on this clonotype: A much larger clone lies a single base off, so this may be a read error. This chain joins TRBV3-1 and TRBJ2-7, with 11 bases that match TRBD2. J lost 6 bases, V lost 4 bases, and 2 bases had no gene match. The CDR3 sequence is 13 residues long. The germline gives CDR1 LGHDT, CDR2 YNNKEL (reference sequence). The CDR3 region is CASSPGTSGEQYV. The CDR3 DNA reads TGTGCCAGCAGCCCGGGGACTAGCGGCGAGCAGTACGTC.

This clonotype has just a few counts. The gene calls are TRBV11-2 and TRBJ2-3, with D perhaps matching TRBD2 (7 bases). This CDR3 has 16 amino acids. CDR1 SGHAT and CDR2 FQNNGV come from the germline V gene. Trimming shortened V by 6 bases and J by 5 bases, and 21 bases separated the two germline ends. For the CDR3, the DNA is TGTGCCAGCAGTGCCCCTTTTGGGGGGGCCGGAGATACGCAGTATTTT. It specifies CASSAPFGGAGDTQYF.

This clonotype was picked up a small number of times. The chain uses TRBV6-5 and TRBJ1-1; 7 bases align to TRBD1. The CDR3 loop spans 14 amino acids. Germline V gene sequence: CDR1 MNHEY, CDR2 SVGAGI. With 7 bases clipped from V and 0 bases from J, the junction kept 5 bases outside the gene matches. The CDR3 reads CASTRTGLNTEAFF. The CDR3 nucleotides are TGTGCCAGCACCAGGACAGGCCTGAACACTGAAGCTTTCTTT.

This clonotype came up many times. This chain uses TRBV2 with TRBJ2-7; tentative D call: TRBD2 (5 bases). Germline CDR1 reads SNHLY; CDR2 reads FYNNEI. CDR3 length: 13 residues. V lost 4 bases and J lost 4, with 11 bases in between. The CDR3 sequence is CASSARANYEQYF. CDR3 nucleotide sequence: TGTGCCAGCAGTGCGAGGGCAAATTACGAGCAGTACTTC.

This chain uses TRBV18 with TRBJ1-1; D not resolved. The CDR3 extends over 13 amino acids. Trimming shortened V by 8 bases and J by 2 bases, and 12 bases separated the two germline ends. Germline CDR1 KGHSH, CDR2 LQKENI. CDR3 sequence: CASRHPGNTEAFF. CDR3 sequence (DNA): TGTGCCAGCCGACATCCCGGTAACACTGAAGCTTTCTTT. The full variable domain, completed using reference TRBV18 and TRBJ1-1, is NAGVMQNPRHLVRRRGQEARLRCSPMKGHSHVYWYRQLPEEGLKFMVYLQKENIIDESGMPKERFSAEFPKEGPSILRIQQVVRGDSAAYFCASRHPGNTEAFFGQGTRLTVV.

On this clonotype itself: No DNA is shown, since the ends of the CDR3 on it are uncertain; the CDR3 is the one TCRdb lists. The chain carries TRBV7-2 and TRBJ1-4; the D segment call TRBD1 is taken from the table without a DNA check. Germline CDR1 SGHTA, CDR2 FQGNSA. Both ends counted, the CDR3 spans 15 residues. CDR3 sequence reads: CASSLFGPGSEKRFF.

This clonotype occurred many times. V usage is TRBV6-1 and J usage is TRBJ2-3; 8 bases line up with TRBD2. The CDR3 is 12 residues long. The V segment lost 6 bases and the J segment 5 bases; nucleotides outside the gene matches: 1. Germline CDR1 MNHNS, CDR2 SASEGT. The CDR3 DNA follows: TGTGCCAGCAGGCGGGGGGAAGATACGCAGTATTTT. It specifies CASRRGEDTQYF.

This clonotype showed up many times. The chain couples TRBV20-1 to TRBJ2-1; 9 nucleotides line up with TRBD2. The trim removed 8 bases at V and 4 bases at J, leaving 12 bases unmatched. Looked up from germline, CDR1 is DFQATT and CDR2 is SNEGSKA (reference sequence). The CDR3 runs to 15 residues. The CDR3 sequence is CSTEWRGGSYNEQFF. The CDR3 coding sequence is TGCAGTACCGAATGGCGGGGGGGCTCTTACAATGAGCAGTTCTTC.

The V call is TRBV3-1, the J call TRBJ1-6, with 7 bases aligning to TRBD1. The CDR3 contains 12 residues. V was clipped by 0 bases and J by 13 bases; unmatched bases: 0. Germline V gene sequence: CDR1 LGHDT, CDR2 YNNKEL (reference sequence). CDR3 sequence: CASSQEQGPLHF. The CDR3 DNA follows: TGTGCCAGCAGCCAAGAACAGGGGCCCCTCCACTTT.

This clonotype was counted only a few times. This may stem from a read error, because a much larger clone lies one nucleotide away. V usage is TRBV7-9 and J usage is TRBJ2-4; 9 nucleotides align to TRBD1. Germline CDR1 is SEHNR and CDR2 is FQNEAQ (reference sequence). V lost 8 bases, J lost 13 bases, and 15 bases stayed unmatched. This CDR3 contains 14 residues. The CDR3 reads CASPSGQGYNEQYF. The CDR3 DNA reads as TGTGCCAGCCCTTCAGGACAGGGGTACAATGAGCAGTACTTC.

This clonotype was detected only once. One base away lies a much larger clone, so this may be a sequencing read error. The chain carries TRBV20-1 and TRBJ2-4; D is undetermined. The closer fit of TRBJ2-5 to the DNA end suggests the J call may be wrong. Germline CDR1 DFQATT, CDR2 SNEGSKA (reference sequence). This CDR3 is 13 amino acids long. CDR3 DNA: TGCAGTGCTAGAGTTAAGAGAAAAGAGACCCAGTACTTC. This sequence encodes CSARVKRKETQYF.

This clonotype appeared once. This chain uses TRBV10-3 with TRBJ2-1; 8 bases are a match to TRBD2. The CDR3 runs to 15 residues. V dropped 4 bases and J dropped 0; count of bases not matched to a gene: 2. CDR1 and CDR2 (germline): ENHRY, SYGVKD. The CDR3 is CAISGSGASYNEQFF. The CDR3 DNA reads TGTGCCATCAGTGGTAGCGGGGCCTCCTACAATGAGCAGTTCTTC.

This clonotype has at least ten counts. The chain employs TRBV10-3 and TRBJ2-3; D not certain. The CDR3 runs to 13 residues. V was shortened by 4 bases and J by 5 bases, with 10 bases between the two germline ends. Germline CDR1 and CDR2: ENHRY and SYGVKD. Here the CDR3 DNA reads TGTGCCATCAGTGGAGGTGGGGTAGATACGCAGTATTTT. Its translation: CAISGGGVDTQYF.

The V and J genes are TRBV11-2 and TRBJ2-7, with D possibly matching TRBD1 (6 bases). V lost 0 bases, J lost 5 bases, and 11 bases lay in between. Germline V gene lookup returns CDR1 SGHAT and CDR2 FQNNGV. The CDR3 runs to 14 residues. In nucleotides, the CDR3 is TGTGCCAGCAGCTTAGATATGGGGGCGGACGAGCAGTACTTC. Amino acids: CASSLDMGADEQYF.

This clonotype was picked up many times. The rearrangement uses TRBV20-1 and TRBJ2-7; maybe TRBD2 (7 bases). This CDR3 spans 15 amino acids. Trimming left V 0 bases short and J 7 bases short, with 19 bases between. Looked up from germline, CDR1 is DFQATT and CDR2 is SNEGSKA (reference sequence). CDR3 protein: CSARDQGTNNWEQYF. The CDR3 DNA sequence: TGCAGTGCTAGAGATCAGGGGACTAACAACTGGGAGCAGTACTTC.

The J gene is TRBJ2-2, the V gene TRBV30; 8 bases line up with TRBD2. The CDR3 has 16 residues. V gave up 5 bases and J gave up 4 bases; unmatched junction bases: 12. Germline loops: CDR1 GTSNPN, CDR2 SVGIG (reference sequence). CDR3 loop: CAWSQPGTRFTGELFF. CDR3 nucleotide sequence: TGTGCCTGGTCCCAACCCGGGACTAGGTTCACCGGGGAGCTGTTTTTT.

The J gene is TRBJ1-4, the V gene TRBV2; D possibly corresponds to TRBD1 (6 bases). This CDR3 is 16 amino acids long. Trimming removed 6 bases from V and 2 bases from J, with 16 bases in between. Germline V gene lookup returns CDR1 SNHLY and CDR2 FYNNEI. As DNA, the CDR3 is TGTGCCAGCAGCGCAACTCGGGGGCCTACTAATGAAAAACTGTTTTTT. The encoded protein is CASSATRGPTNEKLFF.

In the case of this clonotype: This may arise from a read error, as a much more abundant clone is one base away. Here the CDR3 reads CASRGGQGTQYF. As DNA, the CDR3 is TGTGCCAGCAGAGGGGGTCAAGGGACCCAGTACTTC. V and J are TRBV6-6 and TRBJ2-5; TRBD1 is a possible D gene (6 bases). CDR1 and CDR2 (germline): MNHNY, SVGAGI (reference sequence). The CDR3 is 12 residues long.

The chain couples TRBV12-3 or TRBV12-4 to TRBJ2-5; TRBD1 matches at 11 bases. CDR3 length: 17 residues. V gave up 6 bases and J gave up 2 bases; unmatched junction bases: 11. The CDR3: CASSKGTGGKKQETQYF. For the CDR3, the DNA is TGTGCCAGCAGCAAAGGGACAGGGGGGAAGAAACAAGAGACCCAGTACTTC.

This clonotype was picked up many times. The rearrangement links TRBV19 to TRBJ2-5; 9 bases align to TRBD2. Losses at the gene ends were 5 bases for V and 4 bases for J; bases not matched to a gene: 14. Germline CDR1 is LNHDA and CDR2 is SQIVND (reference sequence). The CDR3 is 17 amino acids. This CDR3 is CASSPTEITSGRETQYF. CDR3 in DNA: TGTGCCAGTAGTCCCACGGAAATTACTAGCGGGCGAGAGACCCAGTACTTC.

The chain links TRBV20-1 to TRBJ2-4, with TRBD2 as a possible D gene (5 bases). The DNA matches TRBJ2-7 better at its end, which makes the J call doubtful. CDR1 and CDR2 (germline): DFQATT, SNEGSKA (reference sequence). This CDR3 comprises 15 residues. The DNA for the CDR3 is TGCAGTGCTATTAATCCTCAGCGGCCTTCCTACGAGCAGTACTTC. This gives the protein CSAINPQRPSYEQYF.

There are a few counts of this clonotype. The chain carries TRBV4-3 and TRBJ1-1; D is undetermined. V lost 1 base and J lost 3, with 9 bases in between. CDR1 and CDR2 (germline): LGHNA, YSLEER. CDR3 size: 14 residues. CDR3: CASSQGWGDTEAFF. In DNA form, the CDR3 reads TGCGCCAGCAGCCAAGGCTGGGGAGACACTGAAGCTTTCTTT.

Ten or more counts support this clonotype. This sequence joins TRBV25-1 and TRBJ2-3; D possibly corresponds to TRBD2 (6 bases). Between the trimmed V and J ends, which lost 6 bases and 1 base, there was a span of 14 bases. There are 15 residues in the CDR3. Germline V lookup: CDR1 MGHDK, CDR2 SYGVNS. The CDR3 DNA reads as TGTGCCAGCAGCCCGGGACTCTCGCGCACAGATACGCAGTATTTT. This sequence encodes CASSPGLSRTDTQYF.

This clonotype was seen only a few times. The chain carries TRBV20-1 and TRBJ1-4, with D possibly matching TRBD1 (5 bases). The germline V and J ends were trimmed by 3 bases and 5 bases, with 13 bases remaining between them. Per the germline V gene, CDR1 is DFQATT and CDR2 is SNEGSKA (reference sequence). CDR3 length: 14 amino acids. For the CDR3, the DNA is TGCAGTGCTAGTGGGGAGGGGCGGAATGAAAAACTGTTTTTT. Translating gives CSASGEGRNEKLFF.